The 21 T cell receptor beta chains below come from one sample, sequenced in a study of cytomegalovirus exposure and HLA in healthy donors. Assay: immunoSEQ multiplex PCR; the TCRdb copy retains only in-frame clones and omits some. The sample contains tens of thousands of clones, just under 95% of which appear only once. The sample consisted of PBMCs. These receptors all stem from a young man in good health and CMV-seropositive.

The V and J genes are TRBV7-2 and TRBJ1-4; D uncertain. V lost 5 bases, J lost 3 bases, and 7 bases lay in between. The germline gives CDR1 SGHTA, CDR2 FQGNSA. CDR3 length: 13 residues. The CDR3 nucleotides read TGTGCCAGCAGCATGGGCCCTAATGAAAAACTGTTTTTT. Its translation is CASSMGPNEKLFF.

This sequence joins TRBV5-6 and TRBJ2-5, with D possibly being TRBD2 (6 bases). Germline CDR1 and CDR2: SGHDT and YYEEEE. Trimming left V 4 bases short and J 5 bases short, with 21 bases between. The CDR3 is 16 residues long. Written as DNA, the CDR3 is TGTGCCAGCAGCGGGTTGTTTGCGGGGTTGAGGGAGACCCAGTACTTC. Protein: CASSGLFAGLRETQYF.

The V call is TRBV27, the J call TRBJ1-1, with a possible D match to TRBD1 (6 bases). Germline-derived CDR1 and CDR2 are MNHEY and SMNVEV (reference sequence). Trimming cost V 7 bases and J 4 bases, with 13 bases left between them. This CDR3 contains 13 residues. The CDR3 DNA sequence: TGTGCCAGCACCGAGGGGGACGGCACTGAAGCTTTCTTT. This translates into CASTEGDGTEAFF.

This sequence joins TRBV6-1 and TRBJ1-5, with 7 positions matching TRBD1. Germline values: CDR1 MNHNS, CDR2 SASEGT. V dropped 8 bases and J dropped 4; count of bases not matched to a gene: 8. The length of the CDR3 is 14 residues. CDR3: CASVSGQVNQPQHF. The CDR3 nucleotides read TGTGCCAGCGTAAGTGGACAGGTTAATCAGCCCCAGCATTTT.

CDR3 DNA sequence: TGTGCCATCAAGGGTTCCCCGGGGGAAAAACTGTTTTTT. Translation: CAIKGSPGEKLFF. The chain uses TRBV10-3 and TRBJ1-4; unclear D gene. Trimming took 7 bases from V and 8 from J, leaving 14 bases between them. Germline V gene data show CDR1 as ENHRY and CDR2 as SYGVKD. CDR3 length: 13 amino acids.

The genes are TRBV29-1 and TRBJ2-7; D is perhaps TRBD2 (6 bases). CDR1 is SQVTM and CDR2 is ANQGSEA in the germline V gene. Trimming shortened V by 8 bases and J by 0 bases, and 11 bases separated the two germline ends. The CDR3 runs 12 residues. CDR3 loop: CSPWDSSYEQYF. CDR3 in DNA: TGCAGCCCTTGGGACTCCTCCTACGAGCAGTACTTC.

V is TRBV7-9 and J is TRBJ2-7, with D unresolved. This CDR3 region has 14 residues. The ends were cut back, 1 base at V and 7 bases at J, with 14 bases in the middle. Germline CDR1 and CDR2: SEHNR and FQNEAQ (reference sequence). The CDR3 coding sequence is TGTGCCAGCAGCTTAGGAGCTAGTATGTGGGAGCAGTACTTC. It specifies CASSLGASMWEQYF. Looking up the rest from reference TRBV7-9 and TRBJ2-7 gives the full variable domain: DTGVSQNPRHKITKRGQNVTFRCDPISEHNRLYWYRQTLGQGPEFLTYFQNEAQLEKSRLLSDRFSAERPKGSFSTLEIQRTEQGDSAMYLCASSLGASMWEQYFGPGTRLTVT.

J is TRBJ1-5 and V is TRBV6-1; 8 nucleotides match TRBD1. J was trimmed by 3 bases and V by 7 bases; bases with no gene match: 5. Germline CDR1 reads MNHNS; CDR2 reads SASEGT. This CDR3 is built from 14 residues. CDR3 bases: TGTGCCAGCACCTTTCAGGGGGCCAATCAGCCCCAGCATTTT. The encoded protein is CASTFQGANQPQHF.

This chain joins TRBV11-3 and TRBJ2-7; maybe TRBD1 (6 bases). This CDR3 has 14 amino acids. CDR1 is SGHNT, CDR2 YENEEA, per germline. V gave up 5 bases and J gave up 0 bases, with 11 bases separating them. CDR3 protein: CASSHRDRSYEQYF. The CDR3 DNA reads TGTGCCAGCAGCCACAGGGATCGCTCCTACGAGCAGTACTTC.

CDR3 in DNA: TGTGCCAGCAGCGCGGGACGTCGGGAGACCCAGTACTTC. As protein: CASSAGRRETQYF. This sequence joins TRBV5-6 and TRBJ2-5; tentative D call: TRBD2 (6 bases). The CDR3 is 13 residues long. Germline V gene sequence: CDR1 SGHDT, CDR2 YYEEEE. Trimming took off 4 bases at V and 5 bases at J, with 12 bases between the two ends.

V and J are TRBV2 and TRBJ2-7; 10 bases are a match to TRBD1. The CDR3 covers 14 residues. Germline-derived CDR1 and CDR2 are SNHLY and FYNNEI. After removal of 5 bases from V and 7 bases from J, the junction contained 8 bases not matched to a gene. Here the CDR3 DNA reads TGTGCCAGCAGTCCCGGGACAGGGGTTCGAGAGCAGTACTTC. It yields the protein CASSPGTGVREQYF.

The V and J genes are TRBV4-1 and TRBJ1-1; maybe TRBD1 (5 bases). Per the germline V gene, CDR1 is MGHRA and CDR2 is YSYEKL. Trimming cost V 4 bases and J 6 bases, with 12 bases left between them. The CDR3 is 13 residues long. Written as DNA, the CDR3 is TGCGCCAGCAGCCCGGGACTTATCGCTGAAGCTTTCTTT. Translation: CASSPGLIAEAFF.

The chain is built from TRBV29-1 and TRBJ2-3; 12 bases align to TRBD2. The CDR3 spans 14 residues. Trimming at V came to 6 bases and at J to 4 bases, leaving 5 bases not matched to a gene. From germline, CDR1 is SQVTM and CDR2 ANQGSEA. This chain's CDR3 is CSVLLAGGPDTQYF. Written as DNA, the CDR3 is TGCAGCGTCTTACTAGCGGGGGGACCAGATACGCAGTATTTT.

This chain connects TRBV28 to TRBJ2-7; no clear D gene. The CDR3 spans 13 residues. The V gene's germline CDR1 is MDHEN and CDR2 SYDVKM. The V gene lost 3 bases and the J gene lost 0 bases, with 6 bases spanning the gap. The CDR3 loop reads CASSFHSSYEQYF. For the CDR3, the DNA is TGTGCCAGCAGTTTTCATAGCTCCTACGAGCAGTACTTC. Full variable domain (missing parts from reference TRBV28 and TRBJ2-7): DVKVTQSSRYLVKRTGEKVFLECVQDMDHENMFWYRQDPGLGLRLIYFSYDVKMKEKGDIPEGYSVSREKKERFSLILESASTNQTSMYLCASSFHSSYEQYFGPGTRLTVT.

This CDR3 is CASSPGGQGHTQYF. CDR3 nucleotide sequence: TGTGCCAGCAGCCCGGGGGGCCAGGGGCATACGCAGTATTTT. The chain joins TRBV5-4 to TRBJ2-3, with TRBD2 as a possible D gene (7 bases). Germline V gives CDR1 SGHNT, CDR2 YYREEE (reference sequence). V lost 4 bases and J lost 7, with 16 bases in between. The CDR3 extends over 14 amino acids.

The chain employs TRBV7-8 and TRBJ1-2; 8 bases are a match to TRBD1. Trimming removed 2 bases from V and 2 bases from J; junction bases left unmatched: 7. CDR1 SGHVS and CDR2 FQNEAQ come from the germline V gene. CDR3 length: 16 residues. The CDR3 region is CASSLFGQGLNYGYTF. CDR3 sequence (DNA): TGTGCCAGCAGCTTATTTGGACAGGGACTGAACTATGGCTACACCTTC.

The V call is TRBV2, the J call TRBJ2-5, with D maybe TRBD2 (6 bases). The CDR3 is 14 amino acids. Trimming removed 0 bases at V and 4 bases at J, with 9 bases between. From germline, CDR1 is SNHLY and CDR2 FYNNEI. The CDR3 protein is CASSEATGVETQYF. Here the CDR3 DNA reads TGTGCCAGCAGTGAAGCCACGGGGGTAGAGACCCAGTACTTC.

V and J are TRBV6-1 and TRBJ2-3, with 10 bases lining up with TRBD2. CDR3 size: 15 residues. J gave up 1 base and V 6 bases, and 4 bases lay outside the gene matches. Germline V gene sequence: CDR1 MNHNS, CDR2 SASEGT. DNA of the CDR3: TGTGCCAGCAGAGAGCTAGCGGGGGGCACAGATACGCAGTATTTT. Its protein is CASRELAGGTDTQYF.

Worth noting for this clone: This same CDR3 is encoded by further DNA sequences in the sample. The V and J genes are TRBV10-3 and TRBJ1-5, with 7 bases identical to TRBD1. V lost 0 bases to trimming and J lost 4 bases; unmatched junction nucleotides: 3. The CDR3 consists of 15 residues. The germline V gene encodes CDR1 ENHRY and CDR2 SYGVKD. In DNA form, the CDR3 reads TGTGCCATCAGTGAGTCGGGACAGACTAATCAGCCCCAGCATTTT. Its translation is CAISESGQTNQPQHF.

As concerns this clone: The sample has other DNA sequences that encode this CDR3 too. This chain connects TRBV11-2 to TRBJ1-2; TRBD1 matches 10 bases. CDR3 length equals 14 residues. V lost 5 bases, J lost 5 bases, and 5 bases stayed unmatched. Looked up from germline, CDR1 is SGHAT and CDR2 is FQNNGV. CDR3 sequence (DNA): TGTGCCAGCAGCACGACAGGGGGCCGATATGGCTACACCTTC. Residues: CASSTTGGRYGYTF.

This clone appeared once. This CDR3 reads CASSLSGRTYEQYF. CDR3 nucleotide sequence: TGTGCCAGCAGCTTATCAGGCAGAACCTACGAGCAGTACTTC. The chain joins TRBV5-4 to TRBJ2-7; no definite D call. V lost 2 bases to trimming and J lost 2 bases, with 11 bases between them. The CDR3 extends over 14 amino acids. Germline CDR1 and CDR2: SGHNT and YYREEE (reference sequence).